The text below deals with one TCR beta chain. The data stem from a study of preoperative IRX-2 immunotherapy in early breast cancer. Clones were sequenced by immunoSEQ multiplex PCR, and TCRdb holds only the in-frame ones, with some missing. Here the sample spans more than 25,000 clones, 90% being singletons. The sample's treatment: preoperative locoregional IRX-2 cytokine immunotherapy. This phase Ib study tested locoregional IRX-2 cytokine immunotherapy given before surgery. The source of this sequence is a human donor with breast cancer. The sample was collected from a patient treated with IRX-2 immunotherapy.

The CDR3, as DNA: TGTGCCAGCAGTCCCCTATCGACTACACACTACGAGCAGTACTTC. Its translation: CASSPLSTTHYEQYF. The chain carries TRBV7-9 and TRBJ2-5, with TRBD2 as a possible D gene (5 bases). The J call is in doubt because the DNA end fits TRBJ2-7 better. Germline V gene data show CDR1 as SEHNR and CDR2 as FQNEAQ (reference sequence). The CDR3 loop spans 15 amino acids.